This T cell receptor beta chain was sequenced in a study of T cell responses to AZD1222 COVID-19 vaccine. Assay: immunoSEQ multiplex PCR; the TCRdb copy retains only in-frame clones and omits some. The sample includes about 56,000 clones, approximately 85% of them seen just once. This CDR3 has 20 amino acids. The trim removed 2 bases at V and 1 base at J, leaving 18 bases unmatched. CDR1 and CDR2 from the germline V gene are SGHVS and FQNEAQ. Sample: peripheral blood, taken on day 0 of AZD1222 vaccination. The genes are TRBV7-8 and TRBJ1-1, with 8 bases identical to TRBD1. The receptor was derived from an adult in good health. The CDR3 sequence is CASSLIKGTGGEGTNTEAFF. The CDR3 DNA is TGTGCCAGCAGCTTAATCAAGGGGACAGGTGGCGAGGGGACGAACACTGAAGCTTTCTTT.